The 18 T cell receptor beta chains reported below all come from one sample, sequenced in a study of cytomegalovirus exposure and HLA in healthy donors. Generated by immunoSEQ multiplex PCR, the TCRdb table keeps only in-frame clones and is missing some. The table records 100,000 to 150,000 clones, roughly nine tenths of them present only once. The source material was PBMCs. These receptors were taken from a woman in her late teens or twenties in good health and CMV-seronegative.

The J gene is TRBJ1-5, the V gene TRBV19; 7 nucleotides match TRBD1. The CDR3 is made up of 15 amino acids. CDR1 is LNHDA, CDR2 SQIVND, per germline (reference sequence). Losses at the gene ends were 4 bases for V and 4 bases for J; bases not matched to a gene: 7. The CDR3 loop reads CASSTGAGGNQPQHF. DNA for the CDR3: TGTGCCAGTAGTACCGGGGCAGGGGGGAATCAGCCCCAGCATTTT.

The genes are TRBV6-6 and TRBJ1-3, with unresolved D. The CDR3 has 15 residues. CDR1 MNHNY and CDR2 SVGAGI come from the germline V gene (reference sequence). V lost 2 bases, J lost 0 bases, and 8 bases lay in between. CDR3 DNA sequence: TGTGCCAGCAGTTACGAGAACCCCTCTGGAAACACCATATATTTT. Its protein is CASSYENPSGNTIYF.

This chain uses TRBV27 with TRBJ1-5; tentatively, D is TRBD1 (6 bases). V was pared by 2 bases and J by 2 bases, with 10 bases between. Germline-derived CDR1 and CDR2 are MNHEY and SMNVEV (reference sequence). The CDR3 covers 15 residues. The CDR3: CASSLTGIGNQPQHF. CDR3 bases: TGTGCCAGCAGTTTAACAGGGATAGGCAATCAGCCCCAGCATTTT.

This clone was observed once. V and J are TRBV4-3 and TRBJ2-2; no definite D call. The CDR3 is 14 residues long. Germline CDR1 and CDR2: LGHNA and YSLEER. Trimming took off 1 base at V and 7 bases at J, with 10 bases between the two ends. The CDR3 DNA reads as TGCGCCAGCAGCCAAGGAGGAGTAGGCGGGGAGCTGTTTTTT. Residues: CASSQGGVGGELFF.

V is TRBV5-1 and J is TRBJ2-5; maybe TRBD2 (6 bases). Trimming took off 3 bases at V and 5 bases at J, with 17 bases between the two ends. Germline assignment: CDR1 SGHRS and CDR2 YFSETQ. The CDR3 is 15 residues long. The CDR3: CASSWNPGGRETQYF. In DNA, the CDR3 is TGCGCCAGCAGCTGGAACCCCGGGGGAAGGGAGACCCAGTACTTC.

V and J are TRBV5-4 and TRBJ1-6, with a tentative D call TRBD1 (5 bases). V dropped 1 base and J dropped 8 bases, with 13 bases sitting between them. Germline lookup yields CDR1 SGHNT and CDR2 YYREEE (reference sequence). The CDR3 spans 15 residues. CDR3 sequence (DNA): TGTGCCAGCAGCTTGCAGATACTCAGGGATTCACCCCTCCACTTT. Amino acid sequence: CASSLQILRDSPLHF.

V is TRBV5-1 and J is TRBJ2-5; 13 bases map to TRBD2. The V segment lost 3 bases and the J segment 4 bases; nucleotides outside the gene matches: 9. The CDR3 consists of 17 residues. From germline, CDR1 is SGHRS and CDR2 YFSETQ. In DNA form, the CDR3 reads TGCGCCAGCAGCTCACTAGCGGGAGGGGGAAGGGGAGAGACCCAGTACTTC. Amino acids: CASSSLAGGGRGETQYF.

The rearrangement joins TRBV2 to TRBJ2-5; D perhaps matches TRBD2 (6 bases). V lost 3 bases and J lost 3, with 11 bases in between. The germline V gene encodes CDR1 SNHLY and CDR2 FYNNEI. CDR3 size: 14 residues. The CDR3 DNA reads as TGTGCCAGCAGTGAGGCGGGGCACAAAGAGACCCAGTACTTC. It is translated as CASSEAGHKETQYF.

The chain links TRBV7-9 to TRBJ1-4; D is undetermined. This CDR3 has 14 residues. CDR1 is SEHNR and CDR2 is FQNEAQ in the germline V gene (reference sequence). Between the trimmed V and J ends, which lost 4 bases and 5 bases, there was a span of 11 bases. CDR3 sequence reads: CASSSPGGNEKLFF. CDR3 coding DNA: TGTGCCAGCAGCTCCCCCGGCGGCAATGAAAAACTGTTTTTT.

The chain recombines TRBV30 with TRBJ2-7, with 10 bases lining up with TRBD1. Germline V gene sequence: CDR1 GTSNPN, CDR2 SVGIG (reference sequence). This CDR3 region has 14 residues. Losses at the gene ends were 2 bases for V and 6 bases for J; bases not matched to a gene: 7. CDR3 region: CAWSISWTGGEQYF. CDR3 coding DNA: TGTGCCTGGAGTATTTCGTGGACAGGGGGCGAGCAGTACTTC.

The CDR3 region has the DNA TGTGCCAGCAGCCAAGTAATGGCGGGGGCTCTCACAGATACGCAGTATTTT. Its protein is CASSQVMAGALTDTQYF. V and J are TRBV4-2 and TRBJ2-3; TRBD2 is a possible D gene (7 bases). V lost 1 base and J 2 bases, leaving 16 bases between the germline ends. Germline CDR1 is LGHNA and CDR2 is YNFKEQ. The CDR3 loop spans 17 amino acids.

This chain joins TRBV10-3 and TRBJ2-1, with 10 bases fitting TRBD2. The V gene's germline CDR1 is ENHRY and CDR2 SYGVKD. CDR3 length: 14 amino acids. J gave up 6 bases and V 3 bases, and 2 bases lay outside the gene matches. For the CDR3, the DNA is TGTGCCATCAGTGAACTAGCGGGAACCAATGAGCAGTTCTTC. Its protein product is CAISELAGTNEQFF.

This clone was seen once. The rearrangement joins TRBV6-5 to TRBJ2-1; a possible D gene is TRBD2 (5 bases). V lost 6 bases and J 7 bases, leaving 13 bases between the germline ends. Germline CDR1 MNHEY, CDR2 SVGAGI. This CDR3 comprises 13 residues. CDR3 sequence: CASSKAGSNEQFF. DNA for the CDR3: TGTGCCAGCAGCAAGGCGGGTAGTAATGAGCAGTTCTTC.

This chain connects TRBV5-5 to TRBJ1-5, with D unclear. Germline V CDR1 and CDR2: SGHKS, YYEKEE (reference sequence). Trimming took off 2 bases at V and 10 bases at J, with 22 bases between the two ends. CDR3 length: 16 residues. Here the CDR3 reads CASSFGGGIAISPQHF. The CDR3 bases are TGTGCCAGCAGCTTCGGCGGAGGAATAGCAATCAGCCCCCAGCATTTT.

This clone has a handful of counts. V is TRBV7-9 and J is TRBJ2-2; possibly TRBD2 for D (6 bases). This CDR3 is built from 14 residues. Germline loops: CDR1 SEHNR, CDR2 FQNEAQ (reference sequence). The V end was cut by 6 bases, the J end by 3 bases, with 11 bases between. CDR3: CASRAGSYTGELFF. The CDR3 DNA reads as TGTGCCAGCAGGGCGGGGTCATACACCGGGGAGCTGTTTTTT.

This clone has a single count. The V call is TRBV30, the J call TRBJ2-1, with TRBD1 matching over 7 bases. Per the germline V gene, CDR1 is GTSNPN and CDR2 is SVGIG (reference sequence). CDR3 size: 16 residues. V was clipped by 6 bases and J by 4 bases; unmatched bases: 15. The CDR3 loop reads CACMTGKNTLYNEQFF. CDR3 nucleotide sequence: TGTGCCTGCATGACAGGGAAGAATACCCTATACAATGAGCAGTTCTTC. Using reference TRBV30 and TRBJ2-1 for the parts outside the CDR3, the full variable domain is SQTIHQWPATLVQPVGSPLSLECTVEGTSNPNLYWYRQAAGRGLQLLFYSVGIGQISSEVPQNLSASRPQDRQFILSSKKLLLSDSGFYLCACMTGKNTLYNEQFFGPGTRLTVL.

The J gene is TRBJ2-7, the V gene TRBV9, with 12 bases lining up with TRBD2. The V segment lost 4 bases and the J segment 3 bases; nucleotides outside the gene matches: 5. This CDR3 contains 15 residues. Germline V gene data show CDR1 as SGDLS and CDR2 as YYNGEE. This chain's CDR3 is CASSPRTSGNYEQYF. DNA of the CDR3: TGTGCCAGCAGCCCCAGGACTAGCGGGAACTACGAGCAGTACTTC. Variable domain in full (rest from reference TRBV9 and TRBJ2-7): DSGVTQTPKHLITATGQRVTLRCSPRSGDLSVYWYQQSLDQGLQFLIQYYNGEERAKGNILERFSAQQFPDLHSELNLSSLELGDSALYFCASSPRTSGNYEQYFGPGTRLTVT.

The chain combines TRBV30 with TRBJ2-1, with a tentative D call TRBD1 (6 bases). The CDR3 is made up of 13 amino acids. The germline V gene encodes CDR1 GTSNPN and CDR2 SVGIG (reference sequence). The ends were cut back, 5 bases at V and 7 bases at J, with 15 bases in the middle. CDR3 nucleotide sequence: TGTGCCTGGTCAGGGGAATGGTGGAATGAGCAGTTCTTC. Its translation is CAWSGEWWNEQFF. The full variable domain, its missing parts supplied by reference TRBV30 and TRBJ2-1, is SQTIHQWPATLVQPVGSPLSLECTVEGTSNPNLYWYRQAAGRGLQLLFYSVGIGQISSEVPQNLSASRPQDRQFILSSKKLLLSDSGFYLCAWSGEWWNEQFFGPGTRLTVL.